A selection of T cell receptor beta chains follows, all from one sample in a study of cytomegalovirus exposure and HLA in healthy donors. TCRdb keeps only in-frame clones here, not all; method: immunoSEQ multiplex PCR. The sample consists of about 130,000 clones, roughly 71% of them appearing once. Sequencing used PBMCs. These receptors all come from a man younger than 45 in good health and CMV-seronegative. The CDR3 runs from the conserved cysteine through the conserved F or W. D genes are given only for firm matches. Clone size is stated in some rows and not others, as once, few, many or a class when expanded.

TRBV9	TRBJ2-1	15	TRBD2	NA	CASSVSRGAYNEQFF	TGTGCCAGCAGCGTATCGCGGGGGGCCTACAATGAGCAGTTCTTC
TRBV6-8	TRBJ1-2	12	NA	NA	CASLGQRYGYTF	TGTGCCAGCTTAGGACAGCGATATGGCTACACCTTC
TRBV5-1	TRBJ2-7	14	TRBD2	NA	CASSPPGTNYEQYF	TGCGCCAGCAGCCCTCCCGGGACTAATTACGAGCAGTACTTC
TRBV4-1	TRBJ2-3	16	TRBD2	NA	CASSQGLRGVTDTQYF	TGCGCCAGCAGCCAGGGGTTGCGGGGGGTCACAGATACGCAGTATTTT
TRBV9	TRBJ2-5	14	TRBD2	NA	CASSGSGQKETQYF	TGTGCCAGCAGCGGTAGCGGGCAGAAAGAGACCCAGTACTTC
TRBV4-1	TRBJ2-7	16	NA	NA	CASSQEASWRSGEQYF	TGCGCCAGCAGCCAAGAGGCTAGTTGGCGCAGCGGCGAGCAGTACTTC
TRBV19	TRBJ2-1	14	TRBD2	NA	CASSSAGGPSEQFF	TGTGCCAGTAGTTCAGCGGGAGGGCCTAGTGAGCAGTTCTTC
TRBV6-6	TRBJ1-2	13	NA	NA	CASRQGISGGYTF	TGTGCCAGCAGGCAGGGAATTTCGGGTGGCTACACCTTC
TRBV7-6	TRBJ1-2	14	NA	once	CASSLGPGNYGYTF	TGTGCCAGCAGCTTAGGCCCGGGTAACTATGGCTACACCTTC
TRBV19	TRBJ1-1	13	NA	NA	CASSPRQPGEAFF	TGTGCCAGTAGTCCCCGCCAACCGGGGGAAGCTTTCTTT
TRBV30	TRBJ1-4	14	TRBD1	few	CAWSAGTENEKLFF	TGTGCCTGGTCTGCCGGGACAGAAAATGAAAAACTGTTTTTT
TRBV28	TRBJ2-1	11	NA	NA	CASSFQDEQFF	TGTGCCAGCAGTTTTCAGGATGAGCAGTTCTTC
TRBV11-2	TRBJ2-7	13	NA	few	CASSLERAYEQYF	TGTGCCAGCAGCTTAGAGAGGGCCTACGAGCAGTACTTC
TRBV5-1	TRBJ2-1	16	NA	NA	CASSLTAGTTYNEQFF	TGCGCCAGCAGCTTGACGGCGGGAACCACCTACAATGAGCAGTTCTTC
TRBV28	TRBJ1-1	13	NA	NA	CASSSPPDTEAFF	TGTGCCAGCAGTTCGCCCCCGGACACTGAAGCTTTCTTT
TRBV5-1	TRBJ2-1	16	TRBD2	NA	CASSSGPAGAYNEQFF	TGCGCCAGCAGCTCTGGTCCAGCGGGAGCCTACAATGAGCAGTTCTTC
TRBV2	TRBJ2-1	15	TRBD2	NA	CASSGRAGGLNEQFF	TGTGCCAGCAGTGGAAGAGCGGGGGGGCTAAATGAGCAGTTCTTC
TRBV9	TRBJ2-1	15	NA	NA	CASSVRLGDYNEQFF	TGTGCCAGCAGCGTAAGACTAGGTGACTACAATGAGCAGTTCTTC
TRBV2	TRBJ1-1	12	TRBD1	NA	CASSERTGEAFF	TGTGCCAGCAGTGAAAGGACAGGTGAAGCTTTCTTT
TRBV4-1	TRBJ2-5	13	TRBD2	NA	CASSHTSEETQYF	TGCGCCAGCAGTCATACTAGCGAGGAGACCCAGTACTTC
TRBV9	TRBJ1-2	16	TRBD1	NA	CASSAYFPGQGFGYTF	TGTGCCAGCAGCGCCTACTTCCCGGGACAGGGGTTCGGCTACACCTTC
TRBV6-1	TRBJ1-1	12	NA	NA	CASSDGQSEAFF	TGTGCCAGCAGTGATGGACAGTCTGAAGCTTTCTTT
TRBV5-4	TRBJ2-2	14	TRBD2	NA	CASGGTSGVGELFF	TGTGCCAGCGGTGGGACTAGCGGGGTCGGGGAGCTGTTTTTT
TRBV2	TRBJ2-7	13	TRBD2	NA	CASSAAWGGEQYF	TGTGCCAGCAGTGCCGCGTGGGGGGGCGAGCAGTACTTC
TRBV18	TRBJ1-6	14	NA	NA	CASSLYQTKSPLHF	TGTGCCAGCTCTCTCTACCAAACCAAATCACCCCTCCACTTT
TRBV10-2	TRBJ1-1	13	NA	NA	CASRRGLNTEAFF	TGCGCCAGCAGAAGGGGGTTGAACACTGAAGCTTTCTTT
TRBV5-4	TRBJ1-3	15	TRBD1	NA	CASSLGQPTGNTIYF	TGTGCCAGCAGCCTGGGACAGCCGACGGGAAACACCATATATTTT
TRBV6-1	TRBJ1-5	14	NA	NA	CASSPQIRDQPQHF	TGTGCCAGCAGTCCCCAGATCCGGGATCAGCCCCAGCATTTT
TRBV28	TRBJ2-1	15	NA	NA	CASRSWADILKVQFF	TGTGCCAGCAGGTCCTGGGCGGACATCTTGAAAGTGCAGTTCTTC
TRBV11-2	TRBJ1-1	11	NA	NA	CASSTSGVAFF	TGTGCCAGCAGCACGTCAGGGGTGGCTTTCTTT
TRBV15	TRBJ2-3	15	NA	few	CATSKPDTGLNTQYF	TGTGCCACCAGCAAACCGGACACGGGTTTGAATACGCAGTATTTT
TRBV2	TRBJ1-3	15	NA	few	CASSEGPRSGNTIYF	TGTGCCAGCAGTGAGGGGCCCCGCTCTGGAAACACCATATATTTT
TRBV19	TRBJ1-2	14	NA	NA	CASSILGANYGYTF	TGTGCCAGTAGTATACTCGGAGCTAACTATGGCTACACCTTC
TRBV5-1	TRBJ1-1	12	NA	few	CASSQGNTEAFF	TGCGCCAGCAGCCAGGGGAACACTGAAGCTTTCTTT
TRBV5-1	TRBJ2-5	15	NA	few	CASSFRDKGEETQYF	TGCGCCAGCAGCTTCCGGGACAAGGGAGAAGAGACCCAGTACTTC
TRBV2	TRBJ1-3	13	NA	NA	CASRRDSGNTIYF	TGTGCCAGCAGGCGGGACTCTGGAAACACCATATATTTT
TRBV6-6	TRBJ2-3	16	NA	NA	CASSYSLGRGINTQYF	TGTGCCAGCAGTTACTCCCTTGGTCGGGGGATTAATACGCAGTATTTT
TRBV5-1	TRBJ1-1	18	TRBD1	NA	CASSPTFGTGTRNTEAFF	TGCGCCAGCAGCCCTACCTTTGGGACAGGGACCAGGAACACTGAAGCTTTCTTT
TRBV28	TRBJ1-2	13	NA	once	CASSPTQTYGYTF	TGTGCCAGCAGTCCTACACAGACCTATGGCTACACCTTC
TRBV9	TRBJ2-7	14	NA	NA	CASSVEPRAHEQYF	TGTGCCAGCAGCGTAGAGCCCAGGGCCCACGAGCAGTACTTC
TRBV5-6	TRBJ1-1	16	NA	once	CASSFWSTMANTEAFF	TGTGCCAGCAGCTTTTGGTCGACAATGGCTAACACTGAAGCTTTCTTT
TRBV30	TRBJ1-1	11	NA	NA	CASTRNTEAFF	TGTGCCTCCACGAGGAACACTGAAGCTTTCTTT
TRBV7-8	TRBJ1-1	11	NA	NA	CASRGSTGAFF	TGTGCCAGCCGTGGATCAACGGGGGCTTTCTTT
TRBV7-2	TRBJ1-2	15	NA	few	CASSPRPVSNYGYTF	TGTGCCAGCAGCCCCCGGCCAGTTAGCAACTATGGCTACACCTTC
TRBV10-3	TRBJ1-5	16	TRBD1	NA	CAISEGTGDRNQPQHF	TGTGCCATCAGTGAGGGGACAGGGGACCGCAATCAGCCCCAGCATTTT
TRBV5-1	TRBJ1-1	14	NA	NA	CASSSGTPNTEAFF	TGCGCCAGCAGCTCTGGGACACCGAACACTGAAGCTTTCTTT
TRBV7-2	TRBJ1-2	13	NA	once	CASSSDRYDGYTF	TGTGCCAGCAGCTCCGACAGGTACGATGGCTACACCTTC
TRBV6-1	TRBJ2-1	14	NA	NA	CASKEGSSYNEQFF	TGTGCCAGCAAAGAGGGTAGCTCCTACAATGAGCAGTTCTTC
TRBV9	TRBJ2-7	13	NA	NA	CASSVAQGYEQYF	TGTGCCAGCAGCGTAGCCCAGGGCTACGAGCAGTACTTC
TRBV9	TRBJ2-3	15	TRBD2	NA	CASSSSAGGTDTQYF	TGTGCCAGCAGCTCCTCGGCGGGAGGGACAGATACGCAGTATTTT
TRBV5-5	TRBJ2-5	13	TRBD1	NA	CASRTTGVETQYF	TGTGCCAGCAGAACGACAGGGGTTGAGACCCAGTACTTC
TRBV4-2	TRBJ2-7	14	NA	NA	CASSQWGLSYEQYF	TGTGCCAGCAGCCAATGGGGACTTTCCTACGAGCAGTACTTC
TRBV7-9	TRBJ2-5	16	NA	NA	CASSPQFNPFQETQYF	TGTGCCAGCAGCCCTCAGTTTAACCCTTTCCAAGAGACCCAGTACTTC
TRBV4-1	TRBJ2-2	15	TRBD1	NA	CASSWDRGATGELFF	TGCGCCAGCAGCTGGGACAGGGGGGCAACCGGGGAGCTGTTTTTT
TRBV15	TRBJ2-1	15	NA	NA	CATSPESLVNNEQFF	TGTGCCACCAGCCCAGAGTCGCTAGTAAACAATGAGCAGTTCTTC